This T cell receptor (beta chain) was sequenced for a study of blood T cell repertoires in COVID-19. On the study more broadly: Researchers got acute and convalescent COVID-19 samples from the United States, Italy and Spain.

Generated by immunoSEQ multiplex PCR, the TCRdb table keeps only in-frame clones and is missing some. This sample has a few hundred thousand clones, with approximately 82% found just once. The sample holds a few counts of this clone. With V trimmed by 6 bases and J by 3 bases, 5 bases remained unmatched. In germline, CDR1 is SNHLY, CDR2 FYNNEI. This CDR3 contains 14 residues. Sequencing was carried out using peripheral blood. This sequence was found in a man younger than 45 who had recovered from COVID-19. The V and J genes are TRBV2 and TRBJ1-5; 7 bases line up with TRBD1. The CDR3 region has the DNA TGTGCCAGCAGCGGACAGGTTTCCAATCAGCCCCAGCATTTT. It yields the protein CASSGQVSNQPQHF.